This entry lists 4 T cell receptor beta chains sequenced from one sample in a study of blood T cell repertoires in COVID-19. Data came from immunoSEQ multiplex PCR; TCRdb stores just in-frame clones and leaves some out. The data show 110,000 to 150,000 clones, around 77% seen once. Specimen: peripheral blood. These receptors all come from a man aged 45 to 65 with active or convalescent COVID-19.

This chain links TRBV3-1 (or the pseudogene TRBV3-2) with TRBJ1-2, with D possibly matching TRBD1 (5 bases). The V and J ends lost 1 base and 4 bases respectively, with 10 bases between them. Germline V lookup: CDR1 LGHDT, CDR2 YNNKEL (reference sequence). This CDR3 contains 14 residues. The CDR3 bases are TGTGCCAGCAGCCAAGTCCCAGGGCCCTATGGCTACACCTTC. Translation gives CASSQVPGPYGYTF.

V gene TRBV7-9 combines with J gene TRBJ2-7; TRBD2 matches 11 bases. The junction had 4 bases not matched to a gene; V was cut back by 3 bases and J by 6 bases. The CDR3 runs 14 residues. Germline lookup yields CDR1 SEHNR and CDR2 FQNEAQ (reference sequence). CDR3 sequence: CASSFGTSGREQYF. CDR3 in DNA: TGTGCCAGCAGCTTCGGGACTAGCGGACGCGAGCAGTACTTC.

Here the CDR3 reads CASSGRTSGSRGNEQFF. CDR3 bases: TGTGCCAGCAGCGGCCGGACTAGCGGGAGTAGGGGGAATGAGCAGTTCTTC. The rearrangement uses TRBV9 and TRBJ2-1; 13 bases line up with TRBD2. Germline lookup yields CDR1 SGDLS and CDR2 YYNGEE. J gave up 7 bases and V 3 bases, and 10 bases lay outside the gene matches. The CDR3 extends over 17 amino acids.

The CDR3: CASSVESDQPQHF. CDR3 DNA sequence: TGTGCCAGCAGCGTAGAAAGCGATCAGCCCCAGCATTTT. The genes are TRBV9 and TRBJ1-5, with no clear D. Germline V gene lookup returns CDR1 SGDLS and CDR2 YYNGEE. This CDR3 contains 13 residues. Trimming left V 0 bases short and J 5 bases short, with 6 bases between.